These 16 T cell receptor beta chains came from one sample sequenced in a study of beta chain features in type 1 diabetes. Their specific antigens are unknown. Investigators reverse transcribed all isolated RNA, so they sequenced expressed TCRB transcripts. The table came from immunoSEQ multiplex PCR; TCRdb's copy has only in-frame clones and leaves some out. The sample shows 50,000 to 65,000 clones, 35% to 50% of them seen only once. General study points: Researchers report that Type 1 diabetes patients had moderately but significantly shorter TCRB CDR3s across all four CD4+ subsets.

Sequenced sample: Tregs from blood. Every receptor here comes from a man aged 25 to 40 with type 1 diabetes.

This clone occurred a few times. This chain uses TRBV18 with TRBJ2-7; 9 bases are a match to TRBD1. Per germline, CDR1 KGHSH and CDR2 LQKENI. The CDR3 spans 17 residues. Trimming removed 1 base from V and 2 bases from J; junction bases left unmatched: 9. CDR3 in DNA: TGTGCCAGCTCACCACAACGGACCGGGACAGGGACCTACGAGCAGTACTTC. Translated: CASSPQRTGTGTYEQYF.

The chain uses TRBV28 and TRBJ2-5; 13 bases map to TRBD2. Germline V gene sequence: CDR1 MDHEN, CDR2 SYDVKM. The CDR3 runs to 17 residues. V lost 7 bases, J lost 4 bases, and 12 bases stayed unmatched. In nucleotides, the CDR3 is TGTGCCAGCACCCCGGGACTAGCGGGACGTGGGGTAGAGACCCAGTACTTC. As protein: CASTPGLAGRGVETQYF.

V usage is TRBV6-5 and J usage is TRBJ1-2; D ambiguous. Trimming left V 1 base short and J 8 bases short, with 17 bases between. This CDR3 spans 15 amino acids. Germline CDR1 reads MNHEY; CDR2 reads SVGAGI. Written as DNA, the CDR3 is TGTGCCAGCAGTTACTATCAGGAGGCCCGAGGAGGCTACACCTTC. It yields the protein CASSYYQEARGGYTF.

At least ten counts were recorded for this clone. The CDR3 bases are TGCGCCAGCAGCCAACCGGACAGGGCGGATGGCTACACCTTC. It is translated as CASSQPDRADGYTF. This chain connects TRBV4-1 to TRBJ1-2, with 8 bases fitting TRBD1. Germline V gene data show CDR1 as MGHRA and CDR2 as YSYEKL. The V segment lost 2 bases and the J segment 6 bases; nucleotides outside the gene matches: 5. The CDR3 runs 14 residues.

Only a few counts were recorded for this clone. The V call is TRBV6-1, the J call TRBJ2-3, with D possibly being TRBD2 (6 bases). Germline CDR1 and CDR2: MNHNS and SASEGT. Between the trimmed V and J ends, which lost 5 bases and 5 bases, there was a span of 11 bases. The CDR3 loop spans 13 amino acids. The CDR3 DNA reads TGTGCCAGCAGTTTTTCGGGAGTAGATACGCAGTATTTT. Translated, it gives CASSFSGVDTQYF.

This clone was found a few times. The V gene is TRBV7-8, the J gene TRBJ2-1; 9 bases are shared with TRBD2. This CDR3 has 17 amino acids. J gave up 0 bases and V 7 bases, and 10 bases lay outside the gene matches. The V gene's germline CDR1 is SGHVS and CDR2 FQNEAQ. CDR3 residues: CASIFGGSGSSYNEQFF. CDR3 DNA sequence: TGTGCCAGCATATTTGGCGGTAGCGGGAGCTCCTACAATGAGCAGTTCTTC. Based on the CDR3 plus reference TRBV7-8 and TRBJ2-1, the full variable domain is GAGVSQSPRYKVAKRGQDVALRCDPISGHVSLFWYQQALGQGPEFLTYFQNEAQLDKSGLPSDRFFAERPEGSVSTLKIQRTQQEDSAVYLCASIFGGSGSSYNEQFFGPGTRLTVL.

V gene TRBV4-2 combines with J gene TRBJ2-3, with D possibly TRBD2 on 5 matching bases. Germline loops: CDR1 LGHNA, CDR2 YNFKEQ. CDR3 length equals 15 residues. With 0 bases removed from V and 4 bases from J, the gap between germline ends came to 11 bases. CDR3 DNA: TGTGCCAGCAGCCAAGATCTTCGAGGGTCAGATACGCAGTATTTT. It codes for CASSQDLRGSDTQYF.

V usage is TRBV4-1 and J usage is TRBJ1-2; D not resolved. V gave up 1 base and J gave up 4 bases, with 7 bases separating them. The CDR3 has 13 amino acids. In germline, CDR1 is MGHRA, CDR2 YSYEKL. As DNA, the CDR3 is TGCGCCAGCAGCCAAGGCGGGATCTATGGCTACACCTTC. This encodes CASSQGGIYGYTF.

The V gene is TRBV18, the J gene TRBJ2-3; D is unresolved. The CDR3 is 14 residues long. The germline V gene has CDR1 KGHSH and CDR2 LQKENI. V dropped 0 bases and J dropped 4 bases, with 8 bases sitting between them. The CDR3: CASSPPSVSDTQYF. The CDR3 bases are TGTGCCAGCTCACCACCCTCGGTTTCAGATACGCAGTATTTT.

CDR3 DNA: TGTGCCAGCAGCTCCTACTGGAAGGGGGAAAAACTGTTTTTT. Amino acid sequence: CASSSYWKGEKLFF. The gene calls are TRBV13 and TRBJ1-4; maybe TRBD1 (5 bases). This CDR3 spans 14 amino acids. Germline CDR1 reads PRHDT; CDR2 reads FYEKMQ (reference sequence). V shed 4 bases and J shed 8 bases, with 14 bases lying between them.

This chain links TRBV7-2 with TRBJ2-2; TRBD1 is a possible D gene (6 bases). The CDR3 consists of 15 residues. V was shortened by 4 bases and J by 6 bases, with 15 bases between the two germline ends. The germline CDR1 and CDR2 sequences are SGHTA and FQGNSA. The chain's CDR3 is CASSSGVGAAGELFF. CDR3 nucleotides: TGTGCCAGCAGCTCAGGGGTTGGGGCTGCCGGGGAGCTGTTTTTT.

This clone was observed a handful of times. J is TRBJ2-3 and V is TRBV5-6; 9 bases are shared with TRBD1. V gave up 4 bases and J gave up 5 bases; unmatched junction bases: 5. Germline assignment: CDR1 SGHDT and CDR2 YYEEEE. The CDR3 runs 14 residues. The CDR3 loop is CASSTGQGGDTQYF. CDR3 in DNA: TGTGCCAGCAGCACGGGACAGGGAGGAGATACGCAGTATTTT.

The chain joins TRBV11-3 to TRBJ1-5; maybe TRBD1 (5 bases). V lost 2 bases to trimming and J lost 3 bases, with 14 bases between them. Germline loops: CDR1 SGHNT, CDR2 YENEEA. The CDR3 totals 16 residues. The CDR3 sequence is CASSLKGQGDNQPQHF. The DNA of the CDR3 is TGTGCCAGCAGCTTAAAGGGTCAAGGGGACAATCAGCCCCAGCATTTT.

This clone was counted between two and nine times. The genes are TRBV18 and TRBJ1-5, with 11 bases aligning to TRBD1. Trimming cost V 3 bases and J 0 bases; bases outside gene matches: 1. The germline gives CDR1 KGHSH, CDR2 LQKENI. This CDR3 comprises 16 residues. The CDR3 nucleotides read TGTGCCAGCTCACCCGGACAGGGGGCTAGCAATCAGCCCCAGCATTTT. Residues: CASSPGQGASNQPQHF. The full variable domain, its missing parts supplied by reference TRBV18 and TRBJ1-5, is NAGVMQNPRHLVRRRGQEARLRCSPMKGHSHVYWYRQLPEEGLKFMVYLQKENIIDESGMPKERFSAEFPKEGPSILRIQQVVRGDSAAYFCASSPGQGASNQPQHFGDGTRLSIL.

V usage is TRBV7-3 and J usage is TRBJ2-1, with 7 bases identical to TRBD2. The V gene's germline CDR1 is SGHTA and CDR2 FQGTGA. With V trimmed by 3 bases and J by 4 bases, 12 bases remained unmatched. This CDR3 comprises 17 residues. The CDR3 region has the DNA TGTGCCAGCAGCTTTCACTCCAGCGGGAACCCTTACAATGAGCAGTTCTTC. Its protein product is CASSFHSSGNPYNEQFF. The entire variable domain, with the rest obtained from reference TRBV7-3 and TRBJ2-1, is as follows: GAGVSQTPSNKVTEKGKYVELRCDPISGHTALYWYRQSLGQGPEFLIYFQGTGAADDSGLPNDRFFAVRPEGSVSTLKIQRTERGDSAVYLCASSFHSSGNPYNEQFFGPGTRLTVL.

The rearrangement links TRBV6-5 to TRBJ2-5, with a tentative D call TRBD1 (5 bases). The CDR3 is 15 residues long. V was clipped by 5 bases and J by 3 bases, with 16 bases between them. CDR1 is MNHEY and CDR2 is SVGAGI in the germline V gene. The chain's CDR3 is CASSIGGARKETQYF. CDR3 nucleotides: TGTGCCAGCAGTATAGGTGGGGCCAGAAAAGAGACCCAGTACTTC.